A single sample is the source of the 32 T cell receptor beta chains below, sequenced in a study of identical twins. Each CDR3 protein gets one entry after TCRdb re-called the 5' RACE reads with MiXCR. Of 450,000 to 650,000 distinct CDR3 sequences in the sample, roughly 15% are singletons; the top ten hold nearly 0.45%. The same sample was also studied in work on yellow fever vaccine responses in identical twins.

Sequencing was carried out using CD4+ T cells sorted from blood. The receptors were gathered from a woman aged 18-35 years in good health.

This clonotype showed up many times. V usage is TRBV12-3 or TRBV12-4 and J usage is TRBJ2-2; 7 nucleotides match TRBD2. This CDR3 comprises 15 residues. Losses at the gene ends were 3 bases for V and 2 bases for J; bases not matched to a gene: 3. The CDR3: CASSFGTTNTGELFF. CDR3 coding DNA: TGTGCCAGCAGTTTCGGGACTACTAACACCGGGGAGCTGTTTTTT.

This clonotype has more than one count but fewer than ten. The chain joins TRBV25-1 to TRBJ2-2; D gene ambiguous. Germline V gene lookup returns CDR1 MGHDK and CDR2 SYGVNS. Trimming left V 3 bases short and J 7 bases short, with 12 bases between. The CDR3 consists of 14 residues. CDR3 DNA sequence: TGTGCCAGCAGTGACCAAGGTATCGGCGGGGAGCTGTTTTTT. Encoded protein: CASSDQGIGGELFF.

The sample holds many counts of this clonotype. The V and J genes are TRBV7-9 and TRBJ1-5; no definite D call. Germline CDR1 is SEHNR and CDR2 is FQNEAQ (reference sequence). With 4 bases removed from V and 2 bases from J, the gap between germline ends came to 6 bases. There are 13 residues in the CDR3. The CDR3 reads CASSSNGNQPQHF. CDR3 in DNA: TGTGCCAGCAGCTCGAACGGCAATCAGCCCCAGCATTTT.

The rearrangement uses TRBV7-8 and TRBJ1-5, with D perhaps TRBD1 (6 bases). Germline V gives CDR1 SGHVS, CDR2 FQNEAQ. This CDR3 is built from 13 residues. V lost 5 bases to trimming and J lost 6 bases, with 11 bases between them. The CDR3 region has the DNA TGTGCCAGCAGCCCCGCAGGGGTTCAGCCCCAGCATTTT. Translating gives CASSPAGVQPQHF.

The chain couples TRBV10-3 to TRBJ2-3; 7 bases are a match to TRBD1. The CDR3 runs 14 residues. V gave up 6 bases and J gave up 2 bases; unmatched junction bases: 5. Germline V gene data show CDR1 as ENHRY and CDR2 as SYGVKD. In DNA form, the CDR3 reads TGTGCCATCAGGAACAGGGGACCCACAGATACGCAGTATTTT. It is translated as CAIRNRGPTDTQYF.

The J gene is TRBJ2-1, the V gene TRBV12-3 or TRBV12-4; weak D call: TRBD2 (5 bases). The CDR3 loop spans 15 amino acids. The germline V and J ends were trimmed by 3 bases and 4 bases, with 13 bases remaining between them. DNA of the CDR3: TGTGCCAGCAGTTTTGACTCTAGAGGGTACAATGAGCAGTTCTTC. It codes for CASSFDSRGYNEQFF.

This clonotype has ten or more counts. This chain uses TRBV5-1 with TRBJ2-1, with D unclear. The CDR3 spans 14 residues. Germline CDR1 reads SGHRS; CDR2 reads YFSETQ. The V end lost 0 bases, the J end lost 6 bases, and 10 bases lay between the germline ends. The CDR3 nucleotides read TGCGCCAGCAGCTTGGGATACCCCGGCAATGAGCAGTTCTTC. The encoded protein is CASSLGYPGNEQFF.

This clonotype has a count of ten or more. CDR3: CASTTLGAGGIYNEQFF. In DNA form, the CDR3 reads TGTGCCAGTACAACCCTTGGAGCGGGAGGGATTTACAATGAGCAGTTCTTC. This chain joins TRBV12-3 or TRBV12-4 and TRBJ2-1, with 10 bases that match TRBD2. The CDR3 is 17 residues long. J was trimmed by 4 bases and V by 9 bases; bases with no gene match: 15.

The chain couples TRBV2 to TRBJ1-5, with D unclear. V was cut by 4 bases and J by 2 bases, with 12 bases left in between. Per germline, CDR1 SNHLY and CDR2 FYNNEI. The CDR3 has 15 amino acids. The CDR3 protein is CASSVGPAGNQPQHF. The CDR3 DNA reads TGTGCCAGCAGTGTAGGGCCAGCTGGCAATCAGCCCCAGCATTTT.

This clonotype was seen a few times. J is TRBJ2-1 and V is TRBV20-1; 11 nucleotides line up with TRBD2. The length of the CDR3 is 13 residues. Germline CDR1 is DFQATT and CDR2 is SNEGSKA (reference sequence). The CDR3 here is CSPRLAGTVEQFF. In DNA, the CDR3 is TGCAGCCCGCGACTAGCGGGAACCGTCGAGCAGTTCTTC.

The sample holds many counts of this clonotype. In DNA, the CDR3 is TGTGCCAGCAGCTTGGCTAGCGGGGGGCCCACAGATACGCAGTATTTT. Translating gives CASSLASGGPTDTQYF. This rearrangement joins TRBV11-2 to TRBJ2-3, with TRBD2 identical over 11 bases. J lost 2 bases, V lost 3 bases, and 4 bases had no gene match. The CDR3 length is 16 residues. Germline assignment: CDR1 SGHAT and CDR2 FQNNGV.

This clonotype was found many times. The rearrangement joins TRBV4-2 to TRBJ2-4, with D hard to call. Germline V CDR1 and CDR2: LGHNA, YNFKEQ. The V end lost 0 bases, the J end lost 9 bases, and 12 bases lay between the germline ends. This CDR3 spans 14 amino acids. The DNA for the CDR3 is TGTGCCAGCAGCCAAGATCCATCCGCTGGCATTCAGTACTTC. Residues: CASSQDPSAGIQYF.

The J gene is TRBJ2-3, the V gene TRBV20-1; tentatively, D is TRBD1 or TRBD2 (5 bases each). The germline gives CDR1 DFQATT, CDR2 SNEGSKA (reference sequence). Trimming removed 7 bases at V and 6 bases at J, with 14 bases between. There are 12 residues in the CDR3. The CDR3 bases are TGCAGTGGAACGGGGAAGGGGGATACGCAGTATTTT. It encodes CSGTGKGDTQYF.

In this sample, this clonotype turned up many times. The V call is TRBV27, the J call TRBJ2-3; D ambiguous. Germline V gene lookup returns CDR1 MNHEY and CDR2 SMNVEV (reference sequence). The CDR3 is made up of 14 amino acids. Trimming left V 0 bases short and J 1 base short, with 5 bases between. CDR3 coding DNA: TGTGCCAGCAGTTTATCGCCAGGCACAGATACGCAGTATTTT. It is translated as CASSLSPGTDTQYF.

The chain carries TRBV5-1 and TRBJ1-2; D is uncertain. CDR1 is SGHRS, CDR2 YFSETQ, per germline. V shed 4 bases and J shed 0 bases, with 10 bases lying between them. The CDR3 totals 14 residues. In nucleotides, the CDR3 is TGCGCCAGCAGCCGACTCAGCGCTAACTATGGCTACACCTTC. Protein: CASSRLSANYGYTF.

This clonotype showed up just a few times. The chain employs TRBV20-1 and TRBJ2-1, with D possibly TRBD2 on 5 matching bases. Germline V CDR1 and CDR2: DFQATT, SNEGSKA (reference sequence). The CDR3 loop spans 16 amino acids. Trimming removed 6 bases from V and 0 bases from J, with 18 bases in between. CDR3 loop: CSALGPSQSSYNEQFF. The CDR3 region has the DNA TGCAGTGCCCTCGGGCCTAGCCAAAGCTCCTACAATGAGCAGTTCTTC.

This clonotype was counted only a few times. This chain joins TRBV3-1 and TRBJ2-1; perhaps TRBD2 as D (5 bases). The CDR3 spans 14 residues. Trimming pared 8 bases from V and 4 bases from J, leaving 15 bases between. The germline gives CDR1 LGHDT, CDR2 YNNKEL (reference sequence). For the CDR3, the DNA is TGTGCCAGCGGCGGCGGGCCAGCTTACAATGAGCAGTTCTTC. Translating it yields CASGGGPAYNEQFF.

The rearrangement joins TRBV10-1 to TRBJ2-1; 7 bases align to TRBD2. This CDR3 region has 15 residues. The junction had 5 bases not matched to a gene; V was cut back by 2 bases and J by 4 bases. Germline V CDR1 and CDR2: WNHNN, SYGVQD (reference sequence). CDR3 DNA: TGCGCCAGCAGTGAGGCGGGGGTGGGATACAATGAGCAGTTCTTC. Protein product: CASSEAGVGYNEQFF.

Points on this clonotype: This may be a read error: a much more frequent sequence differs by one nucleotide. The chain links TRBV27 to TRBJ2-7; D uncertain. Between the trimmed V and J ends, which lost 3 bases and 0 bases, there was a span of 9 bases. CDR1 is MNHEY and CDR2 is SMNVEV in the germline V gene (reference sequence). The CDR3 contains 14 residues. The CDR3 DNA reads TGTGCCAGCAGTTTTTTTGAGAACTCCTACGAGCAGTACTTC. Amino acid sequence: CASSFFENSYEQYF.

This chain links TRBV7-3 with TRBJ2-2; 9 bases agree with TRBD2. This CDR3 region has 16 residues. Germline V gene lookup returns CDR1 SGHTA and CDR2 FQGTGA. V was clipped by 4 bases and J by 2 bases; unmatched bases: 5. CDR3 nucleotide sequence: TGTGCCAGCAGCTCCCATAGCGGGAGCAACACCGGGGAGCTGTTTTTT. It translates to CASSSHSGSNTGELFF.

This clonotype was observed many times. This chain uses TRBV7-8 with TRBJ2-5, with D possibly being TRBD2 (6 bases). This CDR3 is 14 amino acids long. V lost 6 bases, J lost 4 bases, and 15 bases lay in between. Germline V CDR1 and CDR2: SGHVS, FQNEAQ. This CDR3 is CASRTRLVGETQYF. The CDR3 coding sequence is TGTGCCAGCAGGACTAGACTAGTGGGAGAGACCCAGTACTTC.

The CDR3 nucleotides are TGTGCCAGCAGCCGCAACCAGGGAAGAACTGAAGCTTTCTTT. Protein: CASSRNQGRTEAFF. The chain joins TRBV7-9 to TRBJ1-1; a weak D match, TRBD1 (5 bases). Germline CDR1 and CDR2: SEHNR and FQNEAQ (reference sequence). V was shortened by 5 bases and J by 5 bases, with 15 bases between the two germline ends. This CDR3 spans 14 amino acids.

V is TRBV5-5 and J is TRBJ2-7, with 7 bases aligning to TRBD1. Germline CDR1 and CDR2: SGHKS and YYEKEE (reference sequence). The CDR3 contains 14 residues. The V segment lost 4 bases and the J segment 3 bases; nucleotides outside the gene matches: 7. CDR3 protein: CASSQTGFRYEQYF. The CDR3 DNA sequence: TGTGCCAGCAGCCAGACAGGGTTTCGCTACGAGCAGTACTTC.

This clonotype occurred a few times. The chain carries TRBV2 and TRBJ2-7, with no clear D. Germline V gives CDR1 SNHLY, CDR2 FYNNEI. V lost 5 bases to trimming and J lost 7 bases, with 9 bases between them. This CDR3 has 11 residues. This CDR3 reads CASSPDGEQYF. CDR3 DNA: TGTGCCAGCAGTCCCGATGGGGAGCAGTACTTC.

This clonotype came up a few times. The V call is TRBV7-2, the J call TRBJ2-7; 7 bases agree with TRBD1. CDR1 is SGHTA, CDR2 FQGNSA, per germline. The V gene end was trimmed by 3 bases and the J gene end by 7 bases; junction bases not matched to a gene: 6. This CDR3 region has 13 residues. CDR3 sequence: CASSLERQGEQYF. The CDR3 bases are TGTGCCAGCAGCTTGGAAAGACAGGGAGAGCAGTACTTC.

This clonotype has more than one count but fewer than ten. The chain carries TRBV20-1 and TRBJ2-1; D is tentatively TRBD1 or TRBD2 (5 bases each). The CDR3 consists of 14 residues. In germline, CDR1 is DFQATT, CDR2 SNEGSKA (reference sequence). V was trimmed by 3 bases and J by 2 bases, leaving 11 bases between them. CDR3 nucleotides: TGCAGTGCTAGGGGCAGAGGGGCCTACAATGAGCAGTTCTTC. It specifies CSARGRGAYNEQFF.

The V gene is TRBV18, the J gene TRBJ2-1, with TRBD1 matching 10 bases. Germline lookup yields CDR1 KGHSH and CDR2 LQKENI. Losses at the gene ends were 3 bases for V and 5 bases for J; bases not matched to a gene: 10. The CDR3 spans 17 residues. The CDR3 region is CASSPALRDRGDNEQFF. The CDR3 DNA reads TGTGCCAGCTCACCTGCCCTCCGGGACAGGGGAGACAATGAGCAGTTCTTC. The full variable domain, with the rest looked up from reference TRBV18 and TRBJ2-1, is NAGVMQNPRHLVRRRGQEARLRCSPMKGHSHVYWYRQLPEEGLKFMVYLQKENIIDESGMPKERFSAEFPKEGPSILRIQQVVRGDSAAYFCASSPALRDRGDNEQFFGPGTRLTVL.

The chain has TRBV6-1 and TRBJ1-5; D gene ambiguous. CDR1 and CDR2 from the germline V gene are MNHNS and SASEGT. The CDR3 runs to 17 residues. Trimming removed 4 bases from V and 0 bases from J, with 16 bases in between. The CDR3 spells CASSGPGLSVSNQPQHF. The CDR3 DNA sequence: TGTGCCAGCAGTGGACCCGGTTTATCGGTTAGCAATCAGCCCCAGCATTTT.

On this clonotype: One end of the junction fails to match germline, which may point to a read error. The V call is TRBV20-1, the J call TRBJ2-3; D is unclear. CDR1 DFQATT and CDR2 SNEGSKA come from the germline V gene (reference sequence). This CDR3 is built from 14 residues. The CDR3 loop reads CSARRPFYTDMQYF. CDR3 DNA sequence: TGCAGTGCTAGGAGGCCATTCTACACAGATATGCAGTATTTT.

This clonotype was seen ten or more times. The V gene is TRBV27, the J gene TRBJ2-2, with D perhaps TRBD2 (6 bases). The CDR3 extends over 16 amino acids. V was trimmed by 6 bases and J by 5 bases, leaving 19 bases between them. Germline V gene lookup returns CDR1 MNHEY and CDR2 SMNVEV (reference sequence). CDR3 bases: TGTGCCAGCAGCCAAAACTGGGGAGGACAAACCGGGGAGCTGTTTTTT. This encodes CASSQNWGGQTGELFF.

The V and J genes are TRBV29-1 and TRBJ2-3; D is perhaps TRBD2 (6 bases). The CDR3 is 15 amino acids. V gave up 0 bases and J gave up 5 bases, with 15 bases separating them. Germline V gene lookup returns CDR1 SQVTM and CDR2 ANQGSEA. Here the CDR3 DNA reads TGCAGCGTTGAAGATCATGGGGCGGGGTTAGATACGCAGTATTTT. This gives the protein CSVEDHGAGLDTQYF.

This rearrangement joins TRBV20-1 to TRBJ2-3; TRBD1 aligns across 10 bases. The CDR3 contains 13 residues. The germline V gene encodes CDR1 DFQATT and CDR2 SNEGSKA (reference sequence). The CDR3 DNA sequence: TGCAGGCCGGGACAGGGGTACACAGATACGCAGTATTTT. This translates into CRPGQGYTDTQYF.